This is a list of T cell receptor beta chains from one sample in a study of CXCR3-negative and CXCR3-positive naive CD8 T cells. TCRdb reanalyzed the 5' RACE reads, giving one entry per CDR3 protein sequence and no DNA. The sample's table shows tens of thousands of distinct CDR3 sequences. The sequencing sample was made of naive CXCR3- CD8+ T cells from blood. All receptors come from a human donor in good health. Some clones in this sample may be carry-over from other donors' samples. CDR3s include the opening cysteine and the closing phenylalanine or tryptophan.

>TRBJ1-1|TRBV14
CASTKGGTEAFF
>TRBJ2-1|TRBV4-2
CASSQAPPGQASYNEQFF
>TRBJ1-2|TRBV9
CASSAPTGLVYGYTF
>TRBJ1-5|TRBV27
CASSLSAPPRTGLYQPQHF
>TRBJ1-2|TRBV29-1
CSVESRVGYTF
>TRBJ1-2|TRBV7-9
CASSQLPVGQMSYGYTF
>TRBJ2-1|TRBV27
CASSRASGPYNEQFF
>TRBJ2-7|TRBV12-3/TRBV12-4
CASSPSDRGGEQYF
>TRBJ1-1|TRBV7-9
CASSSWDFQAFF
>TRBJ1-1|TRBV7-2
CASSLPGAPEAFF
>TRBJ2-7|TRBV25-1
CASSEGVTSGSRAYEQYF
>TRBJ1-4|TRBV28
CASSSPQPTNEKLFF
>TRBJ1-1|TRBV7-9
CASSAAGATEAFF
>TRBJ2-7|TRBV20-1
CSARYRGNPEQYF
>TRBJ2-7|TRBV28
CASSSRQGSYEQYF
>TRBJ2-7|TRBV6-2/TRBV6-3
CASSYSTTYEQYF
>TRBJ2-1|TRBV13
CASEPLAGVYNEQFF
>TRBJ2-7|TRBV5-6
CASSPRGLDEQYF
>TRBJ1-2|TRBV28
CASSPNRLYGYTF
>TRBJ1-3|TRBV7-2
CASSSYSGNTIYF
>TRBJ2-2|TRBV29-1
CSVALGNRRLTGELFF
>TRBJ1-1|TRBV2
CASRYPRDRMNTEAFF
>TRBJ2-7|TRBV29-1
CSVVYFGQGYEQYF
>TRBJ1-5|TRBV20-1
CSASLQGVYQPQHF
>TRBJ1-5|TRBV5-6
CASSRDGSNQPQHF
>TRBJ1-1|TRBV29-1
CSVDSAHGAITEAFF
>TRBJ2-1|TRBV29-1
CSVDGGFGEQFF
>TRBJ2-1|TRBV29-1
CSVEVSSGYNEQFF
>TRBJ1-5|TRBV12-3/TRBV12-4
CASSHDGHQPQHF
>TRBJ2-5|TRBV20-1
CSASTGDAQETQYF
>TRBJ1-2|TRBV6-5
CASSYSGGDYGYTF
>TRBJ1-2|TRBV7-9
CASSSTGPYGYTF
>TRBJ2-1|TRBV7-8
CASSLVAGGNEQFF
>TRBJ1-2|TRBV6-4
CASSGFPGDLYGYTF
>TRBJ2-7|TRBV15
CATSREQGGSEQYF
>TRBJ2-1|TRBV6-6
CASSDLGVNEQFF
>TRBJ1-1|TRBV9
CASSVPGQGAAEAFF
>TRBJ2-7|TRBV7-9
CASSLGAISYEQYF
>TRBJ1-3|TRBV5-6
CASSLPGTGPGNTIYF
>TRBJ2-7|TRBV6-1
CASSPETGTSYEQYF
>TRBJ2-1|TRBV7-7
CASSSASGISNEQFF
>TRBJ2-7|TRBV28
CASSDRGGYEQYF